This TCR beta chain was observed in a study of blood T cell repertoires in COVID-19. Across the study: Some COVID-19 samples were acute and others convalescent; all came from the United States, Italy and Spain. T cells, B-cell-depleted T cells, or PBMCs provided the cDNA or gDNA that served as material.

Deletions cut 6 bases from V and 10 bases from J, with 14 bases between. Germline CDR1 MNHEY, CDR2 SVGAGI. CDR3 length: 12 amino acids. This clone appeared many times. In the study's own analysis: Amplification with reference gene primers provided the estimates of nucleated cell counts. TCRdb's copy holds only in-frame clones and misses some; the assay was immunoSEQ multiplex PCR. V and J calls and clone size come straight from that table; D and trimming were deduced from the DNA. Of about 190,000 clones listed, 65% to 85% are singletons. This clonotype was sampled from a woman under 40 who had recovered from COVID-19. Sequenced material: PBMCs or T cells enriched from blood (not recorded which). The rearrangement links TRBV6-5 to TRBJ2-3, with D perhaps matching TRBD1 (6 bases). This CDR3 reads CASSQSQGSQYF. CDR3 in DNA: TGTGCCAGCAGCCAGAGCCAGGGGTCGCAGTATTTT.